The T cell receptor beta chain under discussion was sequenced for a study of T cells in narcolepsy. Sequencing used immunoSEQ multiplex PCR; TCRdb keeps in-frame clones, though not all of them. In the table there are tens of thousands of clones, 70% to 90% of which are singletons. Trimming removed 3 bases at V and 7 bases at J, with 19 bases between. This CDR3 has 16 residues. Germline V gene data show CDR1 as WNHNN and CDR2 as SYGVQD (reference sequence). This receptor was obtained from a human donor in good health. This chain joins TRBV10-1 and TRBJ2-1; either TRBD1 or TRBD2 may fit D (5 bases each). The source material was memory (CD45RA-) CD4+ T cells from blood. Here the CDR3 reads CASSESVWDPRNEQFF. The CDR3 DNA follows: TGCGCCAGCAGTGAATCAGTATGGGACCCCAGAAATGAGCAGTTCTTC.